One T cell receptor beta chain is described in this entry. Libraries were prepared by immunoSEQ multiplex PCR; TCRdb keeps only in-frame clonotypes and omits some of them. The sample includes around 130,000 clones, approximately 85% of them seen just once. The sample originates from a study of blood T cell repertoires in COVID-19. The sample comprised PBMCs or T cells enriched from blood (not recorded which). The TCR was taken from a woman aged 50 to 60 with acute COVID-19.

CDR3 region: CASTLSDRNTEDTQYF. The DNA for the CDR3 is TGTGCCAGCACCCTTAGTGACCGAAACACAGAAGATACGCAGTATTTT. The chain carries TRBV3-1 (or the pseudogene TRBV3-2) and TRBJ2-3; D remains ambiguous. Germline lookup yields CDR1 LGHDT and CDR2 YNNKEL (reference sequence). There are 16 residues in the CDR3. Trimming pared 7 bases from V and 5 bases from J, leaving 22 bases between.